These T cell receptor beta chains were read from a single sample in a study of early T cells in non-severe SARS-CoV-2 infection. TCRdb fed the 5' RACE reads into MiXCR, producing one record per CDR3 protein. The sample yields 65,000 to 75,000 distinct CDR3 sequences, around 14% seen once. Sample: whole blood. Receptor source: an adult who was a healthcare worker with PCR-confirmed SARS-CoV-2 infection or an uninfected control (not recorded which). Both conserved end residues are part of each CDR3. The D gene is left open where the match is weak. Not all rows give a size; the values are once, few, many and, for expanded clones, a class.

TRBJ1-6,TRBV6-6,-,-,CAGATLNNSPLHF,TGTGCCGGGGCGACCCTCAATAATTCACCCCTCCACTTT
TRBJ2-3,TRBV11-2,-,-,CASSRTGRGGSDTQYF,TGTGCCAGCAGCAGAACGGGACGAGGAGGGTCAGATACGCAGTATTTT
TRBJ2-1,TRBV24-1,TRBD1,-,CATAGDRESYNEQFF,TGTGCCACCGCCGGAGACAGGGAGTCCTACAATGAGCAGTTCTTC
TRBJ1-1,TRBV29-1,-,-,CSVIPRITEAFF,TGCAGCGTCATCCCCAGAATCACTGAAGCTTTCTTT
TRBJ2-3,TRBV10-3,TRBD2,many,CAINREDATDTQYF,TGTGCCATCAACCGGGAGGATGCGACAGATACGCAGTATTTT
TRBJ1-1,TRBV5-5,TRBD1,-,CASRGQGYMNTEAFF,TGTGCCAGCAGGGGACAGGGGTACATGAACACTGAAGCTTTCTTT
TRBJ2-1,TRBV19,TRBD2,many,CASSGIRTSGVIEQFF,TGTGCCAGTAGTGGGATACGGACTAGCGGGGTAATTGAGCAGTTCTTC
TRBJ1-1,TRBV29-1,-,many,CSVDRATRGAFF,TGCAGCGTTGACCGAGCTACCCGAGGAGCTTTCTTT
TRBJ2-1,TRBV6-2/TRBV6-3,-,many,CASSTDVSAYNEQFF,TGTGCCAGCAGTACGGACGTCTCGGCCTACAATGAGCAGTTCTTC
TRBJ2-4,TRBV3-1,-,many,CASSAGGLPYLTKNIQYF,TGTGCCAGCAGTGCGGGTGGACTACCCTATTTAACCAAAAACATTCAGTACTTC
TRBJ2-1,TRBV5-1,-,many,CASSLVGFGVSSYNEQFF,TGCGCCAGCAGCTTGGTTGGGTTCGGGGTTTCCTCCTACAATGAGCAGTTCTTC
TRBJ2-1,TRBV29-1,-,many,CSVAQGTSYNEQFF,TGCAGCGTTGCCCAGGGAACATCCTACAATGAGCAGTTCTTC
TRBJ1-3,TRBV3-1,-,many,CASSLSTFRTSGNTIYF,TGTGCCAGCAGCCTGAGTACCTTCCGCACCTCTGGAAACACCATATATTTT
TRBJ1-5,TRBV11-2,-,many,CASSLFWGGNQPQHF,TGTGCCAGCAGCTTATTTTGGGGTGGCAATCAGCCCCAGCATTTT
TRBJ2-7,TRBV4-2,-,few,CASSKSGEYYEQYF,TGTGCCAGCAGCAAGAGCGGAGAATACTACGAGCAGTACTTC
TRBJ2-6,TRBV5-1,-,many,CASSTGLRPPGANVLTF,TGCGCCAGCAGCACGGGCCTCCGCCCCCCTGGGGCCAACGTCCTGACTTTC
TRBJ2-4,TRBV6-2/TRBV6-3,TRBD1,-,CASSYRQGIRDIQYF,TGTGCCAGCAGTTACCGACAGGGAATAAGGGACATTCAGTACTTC
TRBJ1-2,TRBV19,-,few,CASSIDPGTANYGYTF,TGTGCCAGTAGTATAGATCCTGGGACGGCTAACTATGGCTACACCTTC
TRBJ2-7,TRBV29-1,TRBD1,few,CSVEGTGPTYEQYF,TGCAGCGTTGAAGGGACAGGGCCGACCTACGAGCAGTACTTC
TRBJ2-2,TRBV6-5,-,-,CASRPGTSFHGELFF,TGTGCCAGCAGACCCGGGACCTCCTTCCACGGGGAGCTGTTTTTT
TRBJ1-2,TRBV30,-,many,CAWRGTGYTF,TGTGCCTGGAGAGGGACAGGCTACACCTTC
TRBJ1-1,TRBV6-5,-,many,CASSWRGNTEAFF,TGTGCCAGCAGTTGGCGGGGAAACACTGAAGCTTTCTTT
TRBJ1-4,TRBV20-1,-,-,CSASEPGREEKLFF,TGCAGTGCTAGTGAACCCGGAAGGGAGGAAAAACTGTTTTTT
TRBJ1-2,TRBV6-5,TRBD1,-,CASSSGQTTGCTF,TGTGCCAGCAGTTCGGGACAGACCACTGGCTGCACCTTC
TRBJ2-1,TRBV11-2,-,-,CASSLGAGPSSYNEQFF,TGTGCCAGCAGCTTAGGTGCCGGGCCTAGCTCCTACAATGAGCAGTTCTTC
TRBJ2-2,TRBV27,TRBD1,many,CASSPDRGRVSSGELFF,TGTGCCAGCAGTCCTGACAGGGGGCGCGTTTCATCCGGGGAGCTGTTTTTT
TRBJ1-2,TRBV29-1,-,many,CSVSEVYGYTF,TGCAGCGTTTCTGAGGTTTATGGCTACACCTTC
TRBJ1-2,TRBV12-3/TRBV12-4,-,many,CASSPDSYGYTF,TGTGCCAGCAGTCCGGACAGCTATGGCTACACCTTC
TRBJ1-3,TRBV12-3/TRBV12-4,-,-,CASSTRPRYKSSDTIYF,TGTGCCAGCAGCACCAGACCCAGGTACAAGTCGTCGGACACCATATATTTT
TRBJ1-1,TRBV29-1,-,-,CSVSGVQNTEAFF,TGCAGCGTTTCGGGGGTTCAAAACACTGAAGCTTTCTTT
TRBJ2-1,TRBV28,TRBD1,many,CASTTGGAYNEQFF,TGTGCCAGCACAACAGGGGGAGCCTACAATGAGCAGTTCTTC
TRBJ2-7,TRBV20-1,-,many,CSAGVGDRYEQYF,TGCAGTGCTGGAGTAGGGGATCGTTACGAGCAGTACTTC
TRBJ2-1,TRBV7-9,-,-,CASSTRGEQFF,TGTGCCAGCAGCACCCGGGGTGAGCAGTTCTTC
TRBJ1-1,TRBV5-4,-,-,CASSLGAGMNTEAFF,TGTGCCAGCAGCTTGGGGGCAGGGATGAACACTGAAGCTTTCTTT
TRBJ1-1,TRBV29-1,-,-,CSVEKQLTNTEAFF,TGCAGCGTTGAAAAGCAGTTAACGAACACTGAAGCTTTCTTT
TRBJ2-7,TRBV11-1,-,few,CASSLRGPLRLQYF,TGTGCCAGCAGCTTAAGGGGACCACTACGTTTGCAGTACTTC
TRBJ2-5,TRBV4-3,-,-,CASSLSWRAGETQYF,TGCGCCAGCAGCCTTTCATGGAGGGCCGGAGAGACCCAGTACTTC
TRBJ2-3,TRBV7-9,-,few,CASSLGPISANTQYF,TGTGCCAGCAGCTTAGGGCCTATTTCAGCGAATACGCAGTATTTT
TRBJ2-7,TRBV6-6,TRBD2,-,CASVTSGTKGLYEQYF,TGTGCCAGCGTAACTAGCGGGACGAAAGGCCTCTACGAGCAGTACTTC
TRBJ2-1,TRBV30,TRBD2,-,CAWSVGVSGGVVSEQFF,TGTGCCTGGAGCGTAGGGGTGTCGGGGGGTGTGGTGAGTGAGCAGTTCTTC
TRBJ2-1,TRBV20-1,TRBD2,many,CSARDPRLADYNEQFF,TGCAGTGCTAGAGATCCGCGGCTAGCGGATTACAATGAGCAGTTCTTC
TRBJ1-1,TRBV18,TRBD1,many,CASSPLGTGSDTEAFF,TGTGCCAGCTCACCACTAGGGACAGGGTCGGACACTGAAGCTTTCTTT
TRBJ2-5,TRBV7-6,TRBD2,few,CASSLVASGETQYF,TGTGCCAGCAGCTTAGTCGCTAGCGGAGAGACCCAGTACTTC
TRBJ2-1,TRBV5-5,-,-,CASSLVLSSYNEQFF,TGTGCCAGCAGCTTGGTGTTGAGCTCCTACAATGAGCAGTTCTTC
TRBJ2-3,TRBV12-5,-,many,CASGLVGTATDTQYF,TGTGCTAGTGGTTTGGTGGGGACCGCCACAGATACGCAGTATTTT
TRBJ2-5,TRBV29-1,-,-,CSVEKSGQETQYF,TGCAGCGTTGAAAAGAGCGGTCAAGAGACCCAGTACTTC
TRBJ2-3,TRBV10-3,-,few,CAIRVLSGDTQYF,TGTGCCATCAGGGTATTGTCTGGAGATACGCAGTATTTT
TRBJ2-1,TRBV3-1,TRBD1,many,CASSQGLTGGGEQFF,TGTGCCAGCAGCCAAGGCCTTACAGGGGGCGGAGAGCAGTTCTTC
TRBJ2-3,TRBV29-1,TRBD2,-,CSVGGGTTDTQYF,TGCAGCGTTGGCGGGGGGACGACAGATACGCAGTATTTT
TRBJ2-2,TRBV5-1,-,-,CASSLDRVTGELFF,TGCGCCAGCAGCTTGGACAGGGTCACCGGGGAGCTGTTTTTT
TRBJ2-1,TRBV7-3,TRBD2,-,CASSSIPRGGNEQFF,TGTGCCAGCAGCTCCATTCCCCGGGGGGGCAATGAGCAGTTCTTC
TRBJ2-5,TRBV12-5,TRBD2,-,CASGLVLSSGEYQETQYF,TGTGCTAGTGGTTTGGTACTGAGTAGCGGGGAGTACCAAGAGACCCAGTACTTC
TRBJ2-7,TRBV6-2/TRBV6-3,TRBD2,few,CASSPIIGRAGDYEQYF,TGTGCCAGCAGTCCAATTATCGGACGAGCGGGGGACTACGAGCAGTACTTC
TRBJ1-2,TRBV3-1,-,many,CASSFTDSVYGYTF,TGTGCCAGCAGCTTTACCGACAGCGTTTATGGCTACACCTTC
TRBJ2-2,TRBV6-2/TRBV6-3,-,-,CASKRRETGELFF,TGTGCCAGCAAACGGCGGGAAACCGGGGAGCTGTTTTTT
TRBJ2-2,TRBV9,-,-,CASSVRLLSGTGELFF,TGTGCCAGCAGCGTCAGACTCCTATCTGGCACCGGGGAGCTGTTTTTT
TRBJ2-3,TRBV18,-,few,CASSPLMGGNTDTQYF,TGTGCCAGCTCACCTCTGATGGGAGGAAACACAGATACGCAGTATTTT
TRBJ1-3,TRBV5-1,-,-,CASSLLSASGNTIYF,TGCGCCAGCAGCTTGTTAAGTGCATCTGGAAACACCATATATTTT